A single sample is the source of the 26 T cell receptor beta chains below, sequenced in a study of shared clonotypes between healthy human individuals. Sequenced by immunoSEQ multiplex PCR; TCRdb stores in-frame clones only, minus some. Of roughly 2,500,000 clones in the sample, approximately 93% were seen once. Sequences were obtained from naive CD4+ T cells from PBMCs. Subset of the sample: CD45RA+ positively selected. These receptor sequences come from a man aged 18 to 30 in good health. Some clones in this sample may be carry-over from other donors' samples.

This sequence joins TRBV15 and TRBJ2-1; D might be TRBD2 (6 bases). CDR1 and CDR2 (germline): LNHNV, YYDKDF (reference sequence). Trimming removed 4 bases from V and 7 bases from J, with 17 bases in between. The CDR3 contains 15 residues. The CDR3 here is CATSIGGAPGNEQFF. The CDR3 region has the DNA TGTGCCACCAGCATCGGAGGGGCCCCCGGGAATGAGCAGTTCTTC.

The rearrangement joins TRBV5-1 to TRBJ2-3; tentative D call: TRBD2 (5 bases). Trimming left V 3 bases short and J 2 bases short, with 13 bases between. This CDR3 contains 15 residues. Germline loops: CDR1 SGHRS, CDR2 YFSETQ. CDR3 sequence reads: CASSSPGGPTDTQYF. DNA for the CDR3: TGCGCCAGCAGCTCCCCCGGCGGGCCCACAGATACGCAGTATTTT.

The chain is built from TRBV7-8 and TRBJ1-2; D gene uncertain. Trimming took off 7 bases at V and 0 bases at J, with 9 bases between the two ends. The CDR3 is made up of 13 amino acids. CDR1 is SGHVS, CDR2 FQNEAQ, per germline. The CDR3 is CASKLAANYGYTF. The CDR3, as DNA: TGTGCCAGCAAACTCGCGGCTAACTATGGCTACACCTTC. The full variable domain, its missing parts supplied by reference TRBV7-8 and TRBJ1-2, is GAGVSQSPRYKVAKRGQDVALRCDPISGHVSLFWYQQALGQGPEFLTYFQNEAQLDKSGLPSDRFFAERPEGSVSTLKIQRTQQEDSAVYLCASKLAANYGYTFGSGTRLTVV.

This chain joins TRBV28 and TRBJ2-7; 9 bases line up with TRBD1. This CDR3 spans 18 amino acids. Trimming removed 6 bases from V and 6 bases from J; junction bases left unmatched: 21. CDR1 is MDHEN and CDR2 is SYDVKM in the germline V gene. As DNA, the CDR3 is TGTGCCAGCAGCCTTAGGGCCCCCGGGACAGGGTATATTGGCGAGCAGTACTTC. It is translated as CASSLRAPGTGYIGEQYF.

The chain uses TRBV30 and TRBJ2-7; 7 bases map to TRBD1. CDR1 and CDR2 (germline): GTSNPN, SVGIG (reference sequence). The length of the CDR3 is 13 residues. With V trimmed by 0 bases and J by 1 base, 0 bases remained unmatched. CDR3 residues: CAWSVDRSYEQYF. The CDR3 DNA reads as TGTGCCTGGAGTGTGGACAGGTCCTACGAGCAGTACTTC.

J is TRBJ2-2 and V is TRBV5-1; D is unclear. There are 14 residues in the CDR3. Per germline, CDR1 SGHRS and CDR2 YFSETQ. The V gene lost 5 bases and the J gene lost 1 base, with 9 bases spanning the gap. The CDR3 coding sequence is TGCGCCAGCAGTGCGGCCTTGAACACCGGGGAGCTGTTTTTT. It encodes CASSAALNTGELFF.

This chain joins TRBV29-1 and TRBJ2-5; the D gene is possibly TRBD1 (5 bases). The J call may be faulty, since TRBJ2-7 better matches the DNA end. CDR1 and CDR2 from the germline V gene are SQVTM and ANQGSEA. This CDR3 is 14 amino acids long. CDR3 DNA: TGCAGCGCCTTCAAGGGGCAGGGCTCCTACGAGCAGTACTTC. Translating it yields CSAFKGQGSYEQYF.

CDR3 loop: CASSSGVVGYEQYF. The CDR3 coding sequence is TGTGCCAGTAGCTCAGGAGTGGTAGGATACGAGCAGTACTTC. The chain employs TRBV19 and TRBJ2-7; D gene ambiguous. Trimming took off 6 bases at V and 4 bases at J, with 16 bases between the two ends. CDR3 length: 14 amino acids. Germline lookup yields CDR1 LNHDA and CDR2 SQIVND (reference sequence).

The chain has TRBV9 and TRBJ2-3; weak D call: TRBD2 (5 bases). With 5 bases removed from V and 1 base from J, the gap between germline ends came to 11 bases. Germline CDR1 SGDLS, CDR2 YYNGEE. The CDR3 has 14 residues. CDR3 nucleotides: TGTGCCAGCAGACCAACCGGGGGCACAGATACGCAGTATTTT. Its translation is CASRPTGGTDTQYF.

On this clone itself: Other DNA sequences from this sample encode an identical CDR3 as well. The genes are TRBV7-9 and TRBJ1-3; D ambiguous. The ends were cut back, 1 base at V and 0 bases at J, with 4 bases in the middle. This CDR3 is built from 14 residues. Germline V gene sequence: CDR1 SEHNR, CDR2 FQNEAQ (reference sequence). The CDR3 nucleotides read TGTGCCAGCAGCTTAGGCCTCTCTGGAAACACCATATATTTT. It encodes CASSLGLSGNTIYF.

The rearrangement joins TRBV6-1 to TRBJ2-7; D unresolved. Trimming left V 6 bases short and J 3 bases short, with 9 bases between. Germline loops: CDR1 MNHNS, CDR2 SASEGT. CDR3 size: 12 residues. The CDR3 DNA is TGTGCCAGCAGCCTAATAATCTACGAGCAGTACTTC. Its translation is CASSLIIYEQYF.

V gene TRBV5-4 combines with J gene TRBJ1-2; 7 nucleotides line up with TRBD1. Germline trimming cut 4 bases from V and 2 bases from J; bases unmatched to any gene: 2. CDR1 SGHNT and CDR2 YYREEE come from the germline V gene (reference sequence). This CDR3 has 13 residues. As DNA, the CDR3 is TGTGCCAGCAGCCCGGGACAGAACTATGGCTACACCTTC. This translates into CASSPGQNYGYTF.

The V call is TRBV29-1, the J call TRBJ2-5, with TRBD1 identical over 7 bases. In germline, CDR1 is SQVTM, CDR2 ANQGSEA. With V trimmed by 4 bases and J by 4 bases, 3 bases remained unmatched. The CDR3 is 12 residues long. CDR3 in amino acids: CSVVAGGETQYF. CDR3 nucleotide sequence: TGCAGCGTTGTGGCAGGGGGAGAGACCCAGTACTTC.

A single count supports this clone. The CDR3 DNA is TGTGCCAGCAGTTCTAGCGTGCCGAACACCGGGGAGCTGTTTTTT. It specifies CASSSSVPNTGELFF. The chain employs TRBV6-6 and TRBJ2-2, with a possible D match to TRBD2 (6 bases). The CDR3 length is 15 residues. Germline loops: CDR1 MNHNY, CDR2 SVGAGI (reference sequence). V lost 4 bases and J lost 0, with 9 bases in between.

The sample holds one count of this clone. The J gene is TRBJ2-3, the V gene TRBV5-1; D call uncertain. CDR3 length: 13 amino acids. Trimming pared 0 bases from V and 4 bases from J, leaving 6 bases between. CDR1 SGHRS and CDR2 YFSETQ come from the germline V gene. CDR3 bases: TGCGCCAGCAGCTTGGAAGTCGCAGATACGCAGTATTTT. Protein: CASSLEVADTQYF.

This chain connects TRBV5-4 to TRBJ2-7; 10 nucleotides line up with TRBD1. The CDR3 covers 14 residues. The V segment lost 0 bases and the J segment 8 bases; nucleotides outside the gene matches: 5. Germline V lookup: CDR1 SGHNT, CDR2 YYREEE (reference sequence). The CDR3 loop is CASSLGTGGGKQYF. In DNA form, the CDR3 reads TGTGCCAGCAGCTTGGGGACAGGGGGAGGGAAGCAGTACTTC.

The rearrangement uses TRBV6-1 and TRBJ2-5, with D unresolved. Trimming pared 0 bases from V and 5 bases from J, leaving 7 bases between. The germline V gene has CDR1 MNHNS and CDR2 SASEGT. The CDR3 is made up of 13 amino acids. This chain's CDR3 is CASSEATQETQYF. The DNA of the CDR3 is TGTGCCAGCAGTGAAGCAACGCAGGAGACCCAGTACTTC.

The genes are TRBV5-6 and TRBJ2-5; no definite D call. V was cut by 3 bases and J by 5 bases, with 14 bases left in between. The CDR3 runs to 14 residues. CDR1 SGHDT and CDR2 YYEEEE come from the germline V gene. CDR3 region: CASSSFGVWETQYF. CDR3 nucleotide sequence: TGTGCCAGCAGCTCCTTTGGTGTATGGGAGACCCAGTACTTC.

The chain's CDR3 is CASSLWGPTSGAQETQYF. DNA of the CDR3: TGTGCCAGCAGTTTATGGGGCCCGACTAGCGGGGCACAAGAGACCCAGTACTTC. The chain has TRBV28 and TRBJ2-5; 11 nucleotides agree with TRBD2. Germline loops: CDR1 MDHEN, CDR2 SYDVKM. The CDR3 covers 18 residues. The V and J ends lost 0 bases and 2 bases, in that order; junction bases with no gene match: 8.

This rearrangement joins TRBV5-1 to TRBJ1-5; tentative D call: TRBD1 (5 bases). The ends were cut back, 4 bases at V and 5 bases at J, with 13 bases in the middle. CDR1 is SGHRS and CDR2 is YFSETQ in the germline V gene. This CDR3 has 14 residues. CDR3 region: CASSPGGYDQPQHF. The CDR3 DNA is TGCGCCAGCAGCCCCGGGGGATACGATCAGCCCCAGCATTTT.

In the case of this clone: This sample includes further DNA sequences coding for the same CDR3. This rearrangement joins TRBV6-5 to TRBJ2-6, with unresolved D. The V and J ends lost 2 bases and 1 base respectively, with 6 bases between them. Looked up from germline, CDR1 is MNHEY and CDR2 is SVGAGI. The CDR3 is made up of 15 amino acids. The CDR3 bases are TGTGCCAGCAGTTACAGCTATTCTGGGGCCAACGTCCTGACTTTC. Translation gives CASSYSYSGANVLTF.

The chain links TRBV11-2 to TRBJ2-7; D is uncertain. V gave up 2 bases and J gave up 4 bases, with 12 bases separating them. CDR3 length: 14 amino acids. From germline, CDR1 is SGHAT and CDR2 FQNNGV. The CDR3 nucleotides are TGTGCCAGCAGCTTAATGAACGGAAAGTACGAGCAGTACTTC. Its protein is CASSLMNGKYEQYF.

CDR3 residues: CAWTRGPGSDTQYF. The CDR3 DNA reads TGTGCCTGGACCCGAGGTCCGGGATCCGATACGCAGTATTTT. This chain joins TRBV30 and TRBJ2-3, with a tentative D call TRBD2 (5 bases). Germline V gene data show CDR1 as GTSNPN and CDR2 as SVGIG (reference sequence). V gave up 4 bases and J gave up 6 bases, with 17 bases separating them. The CDR3 covers 14 residues.

This chain uses TRBV6-6 with TRBJ1-1; tentatively, D is TRBD1 (6 bases). Germline V gene sequence: CDR1 MNHNY, CDR2 SVGAGI (reference sequence). The V and J ends lost 6 bases and 4 bases respectively, with 9 bases between them. The CDR3 runs 12 residues. CDR3 in amino acids: CASSQGGTEAFF. In DNA form, the CDR3 reads TGTGCCAGCAGCCAAGGGGGCACTGAAGCTTTCTTT.

The chain recombines TRBV29-1 with TRBJ1-2; TRBD1 is a possible D gene (6 bases). Trimming pared 5 bases from V and 0 bases from J, leaving 10 bases between. Per germline, CDR1 SQVTM and CDR2 ANQGSEA. CDR3 length: 13 amino acids. The CDR3 reads CSVRDTSNYGYTF. The DNA of the CDR3 is TGCAGCGTTCGGGACACCTCTAACTATGGCTACACCTTC.

V and J are TRBV30 and TRBJ2-4, with a possible D match to TRBD2 (7 bases). This CDR3 is 14 amino acids long. The germline gives CDR1 GTSNPN, CDR2 SVGIG (reference sequence). With 3 bases removed from V and 6 bases from J, the gap between germline ends came to 15 bases. The CDR3 sequence: CAWRTPGGANIQYF. The CDR3 DNA reads as TGTGCCTGGAGGACCCCGGGGGGCGCAAACATTCAGTACTTC.